A selection of T cell receptor beta chains follows, all from one sample in a study of blood T cell repertoires in COVID-19. Data came from immunoSEQ multiplex PCR; TCRdb stores just in-frame clones and leaves some out. The sample includes just over 350,000 clones, roughly 84% of them seen just once. What was sequenced was PBMCs or T cells enriched from blood (not recorded which). All receptors derive from a woman in her 30s who had recovered from COVID-19. Each CDR3 is given with its conserved first and last residue. The order of the fields is V gene, D gene, J gene, clone size, CDR3 protein, CDR3 DNA. D genes are given only for firm matches. Only part of the rows carry a size: once, few, many, or a class if the clone is expanded.

V gene: TRBV18; D gene: TRBD2; J gene: TRBJ2-1; clone size: -; CDR3 protein: CASSPPTSGSYNEQFF; CDR3 DNA: TGTGCCAGCTCACCACCGACTAGCGGGTCCTACAATGAGCAGTTCTTC
V gene: TRBV6-5; D gene: -; J gene: TRBJ2-2; clone size: -; CDR3 protein: CASTLQTGELFF; CDR3 DNA: TGTGCCAGCACGCTACAGACCGGGGAGCTGTTTTTT
V gene: TRBV19; D gene: -; J gene: TRBJ1-1; clone size: -; CDR3 protein: CASSDPRTGNTEAFF; CDR3 DNA: TGTGCCAGTAGTGACCCAAGGACGGGAAACACTGAAGCTTTCTTT
V gene: TRBV9; D gene: -; J gene: TRBJ1-5; clone size: -; CDR3 protein: CASSLGQNSNQPQHF; CDR3 DNA: TGTGCCAGCAGTCTGGGCCAGAATAGCAATCAGCCCCAGCATTTT
V gene: TRBV4-2; D gene: -; J gene: TRBJ1-2; clone size: -; CDR3 protein: CASSQDLAGARYGYTF; CDR3 DNA: TGTGCCAGCAGCCAAGATCTAGCGGGGGCTAGGTATGGCTACACCTTC
V gene: TRBV7-8; D gene: TRBD1; J gene: TRBJ1-1; clone size: -; CDR3 protein: CASSLTGSGTEAFF; CDR3 DNA: TGTGCCAGCAGCTTGACAGGGAGTGGAACTGAAGCTTTCTTT
V gene: TRBV4-2; D gene: TRBD1; J gene: TRBJ1-3; clone size: -; CDR3 protein: CASSQGVGQGMDSARNTIYF; CDR3 DNA: TGTGCCAGCAGCCAAGGGGTGGGACAGGGTATGGATTCGGCTCGAAACACCATATATTTT
V gene: TRBV3-1/TRBV3-2; D gene: TRBD2; J gene: TRBJ2-1; clone size: -; CDR3 protein: CASSHGQRELNEQFF; CDR3 DNA: TGTGCCAGCAGCCATGGTCAGCGGGAACTCAATGAGCAGTTCTTC
V gene: TRBV9; D gene: -; J gene: TRBJ1-2; clone size: -; CDR3 protein: CASAQGNYGYTF; CDR3 DNA: TGTGCCAGCGCCCAGGGGAACTATGGCTACACCTTC
V gene: TRBV9; D gene: TRBD1; J gene: TRBJ2-7; clone size: -; CDR3 protein: CASSAGTGQAYEQYF; CDR3 DNA: TGTGCCAGCAGCGCCGGAACCGGACAGGCCTACGAGCAGTACTTC
V gene: TRBV7-8; D gene: -; J gene: TRBJ2-5; clone size: -; CDR3 protein: CASSLEWETQYF; CDR3 DNA: TGTGCCAGCAGCTTGGAGTGGGAGACCCAGTACTTC
V gene: TRBV18; D gene: TRBD2; J gene: TRBJ2-7; clone size: once; CDR3 protein: CASSPETGLAIISYEQYF; CDR3 DNA: TGTGCCAGCTCACCGGAGACGGGACTAGCGATTATATCCTACGAGCAGTACTTC
V gene: TRBV4-1; D gene: -; J gene: TRBJ1-2; clone size: -; CDR3 protein: CASSHTWTANYGYTF; CDR3 DNA: TGCGCCAGCAGCCACACCTGGACAGCGAACTATGGCTACACCTTC
V gene: TRBV4-2; D gene: TRBD2; J gene: TRBJ2-1; clone size: -; CDR3 protein: CASSPLGTSGRANEQFF; CDR3 DNA: TGTGCCAGCAGCCCCCTCGGGACTAGCGGGAGGGCCAATGAGCAGTTCTTC
V gene: TRBV19; D gene: -; J gene: TRBJ1-4; clone size: -; CDR3 protein: CATRVATNEKLFF; CDR3 DNA: TGTGCCACCCGGGTGGCAACTAATGAAAAACTGTTTTTT
V gene: TRBV29-1; D gene: -; J gene: TRBJ1-2; clone size: -; CDR3 protein: CSVRRGGNGYTF; CDR3 DNA: TGCAGCGTTCGAAGGGGAGGGAATGGCTACACCTTC
V gene: TRBV19; D gene: TRBD1; J gene: TRBJ1-2; clone size: -; CDR3 protein: CASPWTGYGYTF; CDR3 DNA: TGTGCCAGTCCCTGGACAGGGTATGGCTACACCTTC
V gene: TRBV5-1; D gene: -; J gene: TRBJ1-1; clone size: -; CDR3 protein: CASSPGAGMNTEAFF; CDR3 DNA: TGCGCCAGCAGCCCTGGCGCGGGGATGAACACTGAAGCTTTCTTT
V gene: TRBV19; D gene: -; J gene: TRBJ1-2; clone size: -; CDR3 protein: CASSPRQDTYGYTF; CDR3 DNA: TGTGCCAGTAGTCCCCGACAGGATACGTATGGCTACACCTTC
V gene: TRBV7-9; D gene: TRBD1; J gene: TRBJ2-7; clone size: -; CDR3 protein: CASSEPTGGHEQYF; CDR3 DNA: TGTGCCAGCAGCGAACCGACAGGGGGCCACGAGCAGTACTTC
V gene: TRBV29-1; D gene: -; J gene: TRBJ1-6; clone size: once; CDR3 protein: CSVGFPGGGSGNSPLHF; CDR3 DNA: TGCAGCGTTGGATTTCCTGGTGGAGGGTCGGGGAATTCACCCCTCCACTTT
V gene: TRBV6-5; D gene: TRBD2; J gene: TRBJ2-7; clone size: -; CDR3 protein: CASSYSTGGSSYEQYF; CDR3 DNA: TGTGCCAGCAGTTACTCTACGGGGGGGAGCTCCTACGAGCAGTACTTC
V gene: TRBV28; D gene: TRBD1; J gene: TRBJ1-4; clone size: -; CDR3 protein: CASSESTGTGNEKLFF; CDR3 DNA: TGTGCCAGCAGTGAATCAACCGGGACAGGGAATGAAAAACTGTTTTTT
V gene: TRBV7-9; D gene: TRBD1; J gene: TRBJ2-3; clone size: -; CDR3 protein: CASSDRDRGTDTQYF; CDR3 DNA: TGTGCCAGCAGCGATCGGGACAGGGGTACAGATACGCAGTATTTT
V gene: TRBV10-3; D gene: TRBD2; J gene: TRBJ2-3; clone size: -; CDR3 protein: CAISDGGGNTDTQYF; CDR3 DNA: TGTGCCATCAGTGATGGGGGGGGGAACACAGATACGCAGTATTTT
V gene: TRBV3-1/TRBV3-2; D gene: -; J gene: TRBJ1-3; clone size: -; CDR3 protein: CASSQTPGNTIYF; CDR3 DNA: TGTGCCAGCAGCCAGACACCCGGAAACACCATATATTTT
V gene: TRBV21-1; D gene: -; J gene: TRBJ2-7; clone size: -; CDR3 protein: CASSNQGAGREQYF; CDR3 DNA: TGTGCCAGCAGCAACCAAGGAGCGGGCCGCGAGCAGTACTTC
V gene: TRBV29-1; D gene: -; J gene: TRBJ1-1; clone size: few; CDR3 protein: CSVGMYGSQVNTEAFF; CDR3 DNA: TGCAGCGTTGGGATGTATGGAAGCCAGGTGAACACTGAAGCTTTCTTT
V gene: TRBV5-1; D gene: -; J gene: TRBJ2-1; clone size: -; CDR3 protein: CASSGALEYNEQFF; CDR3 DNA: TGCGCCAGCAGCGGAGCGCTGGAGTACAATGAGCAGTTCTTC
V gene: TRBV13; D gene: -; J gene: TRBJ1-1; clone size: -; CDR3 protein: CASSPQGKGLPEAFF; CDR3 DNA: TGTGCCAGCAGTCCCCAGGGAAAGGGGCTCCCTGAAGCTTTCTTT
V gene: TRBV5-1; D gene: TRBD2; J gene: TRBJ2-1; clone size: -; CDR3 protein: CASSSRASGNNEQFF; CDR3 DNA: TGCGCCAGCAGCTCCCGGGCTAGCGGGAATAATGAGCAGTTCTTC
V gene: TRBV6-1; D gene: -; J gene: TRBJ2-5; clone size: -; CDR3 protein: CASSEETRGDGPETQYF; CDR3 DNA: TGTGCCAGCAGTGAAGAGACTAGGGGTGATGGTCCGGAGACCCAGTACTTC
V gene: TRBV9; D gene: -; J gene: TRBJ1-2; clone size: -; CDR3 protein: CASSSSGTHTRHGYTF; CDR3 DNA: TGTGCCAGCAGCTCTTCCGGGACTCATACTCGGCATGGCTACACCTTC
V gene: TRBV27; D gene: TRBD1; J gene: TRBJ1-5; clone size: -; CDR3 protein: CASSTTGAVQPQHF; CDR3 DNA: TGTGCCAGCAGTACTACAGGGGCGGTTCAGCCCCAGCATTTT
V gene: TRBV20-1; D gene: TRBD2; J gene: TRBJ2-2; clone size: -; CDR3 protein: CSASGLAGGFRRELFF; CDR3 DNA: TGCAGTGCTAGTGGGCTAGCGGGAGGGTTCAGGAGGGAGCTGTTTTTT
V gene: TRBV7-2; D gene: -; J gene: TRBJ2-3; clone size: -; CDR3 protein: CASSGHFNTDTQYF; CDR3 DNA: TGTGCCAGCAGCGGACATTTTAACACAGATACGCAGTATTTT
V gene: TRBV2; D gene: -; J gene: TRBJ1-2; clone size: -; CDR3 protein: CASSSRSGYGYTF; CDR3 DNA: TGTGCCAGCAGTAGTAGGAGCGGCTATGGCTACACCTTC
V gene: TRBV7-9; D gene: -; J gene: TRBJ1-1; clone size: -; CDR3 protein: CASSSEGGAHTEAFF; CDR3 DNA: TGTGCCAGCAGCTCGGAGGGCGGGGCGCACACTGAAGCTTTCTTT
V gene: TRBV9; D gene: -; J gene: TRBJ1-5; clone size: -; CDR3 protein: CASSVGSGVGPQHF; CDR3 DNA: TGTGCCAGCAGCGTAGGGAGCGGGGTGGGGCCCCAGCATTTT
V gene: TRBV28; D gene: TRBD1; J gene: TRBJ1-1; clone size: -; CDR3 protein: CASRLQGAPEAFF; CDR3 DNA: TGTGCCAGCAGGCTACAGGGGGCGCCGGAAGCTTTCTTT
V gene: TRBV6-5; D gene: -; J gene: TRBJ1-5; clone size: -; CDR3 protein: CASSYSSPGMGQPQHF; CDR3 DNA: TGTGCCAGCAGTTACTCTAGTCCGGGAATGGGTCAGCCCCAGCATTTT
V gene: TRBV23-1; D gene: -; J gene: TRBJ1-6; clone size: few; CDR3 protein: CASSPEDSLHSPLHF; CDR3 DNA: TGCGCCAGCAGTCCCGAAGACAGTCTGCATTCACCCCTCCACTTT
V gene: TRBV7-6; D gene: -; J gene: TRBJ2-7; clone size: -; CDR3 protein: CASSLGPGQSYEQYF; CDR3 DNA: TGTGCCAGCAGCTTAGGACCGGGACAATCCTACGAGCAGTACTTC
V gene: TRBV7-2; D gene: -; J gene: TRBJ2-6; clone size: -; CDR3 protein: CASSIQGSGANVLTF; CDR3 DNA: TGTGCCAGCAGCATACAGGGCTCTGGGGCCAACGTCCTGACTTTC
V gene: TRBV7-3; D gene: TRBD2; J gene: TRBJ2-1; clone size: -; CDR3 protein: CASSLSASGGNEQFF; CDR3 DNA: TGTGCCAGCAGCTTATCGGCTAGCGGGGGCAATGAGCAGTTCTTC
V gene: TRBV5-6; D gene: -; J gene: TRBJ1-1; clone size: -; CDR3 protein: CASSLSMNTEAFF; CDR3 DNA: TGTGCCAGCAGCTTATCAATGAACACTGAAGCTTTCTTT
V gene: TRBV7-2; D gene: TRBD2; J gene: TRBJ2-2; clone size: -; CDR3 protein: CASSLAYSWTSHTGELFF; CDR3 DNA: TGTGCCAGCAGCTTAGCTTACTCTTGGACTAGCCACACCGGGGAGCTGTTTTTT
V gene: TRBV27; D gene: -; J gene: TRBJ2-2; clone size: -; CDR3 protein: CASSGASTVTGELFF; CDR3 DNA: TGTGCCAGCAGTGGAGCGTCCACGGTCACCGGGGAGCTGTTTTTT
V gene: TRBV5-4; D gene: TRBD2; J gene: TRBJ2-1; clone size: -; CDR3 protein: CASRSGTSGYNEQFF; CDR3 DNA: TGTGCCAGCAGATCCGGGACTAGCGGATACAATGAGCAGTTCTTC
V gene: TRBV19; D gene: TRBD2; J gene: TRBJ2-7; clone size: -; CDR3 protein: CASSFRLAREQYF; CDR3 DNA: TGTGCCAGTAGTTTCCGACTAGCGCGCGAGCAGTACTTC